This T cell receptor (beta chain) emerged from a study of blood T cells in healthy people across ages. Whole-study context: Capture by template switching was about one barcoded beta molecule per two T cells. Study-wide results and caveats: Older age coincided with a roughly linear decline in TCR beta diversity per million T cells. Expanded clonotype shifts may have been confounded, as the donors had an unknown CMV status.

About this clonotype: Its antigen is undetermined.

A second PCR of 7 to 11 cycles used a sample-barcoded 5' primer and a J-beta primer mix. TCRdb re-analysed the 5' RACE reads in MiXCR, keeping a single row per CDR3 protein. The sample includes around 1,900,000 distinct CDR3 sequences, 35% to 50% seen only once; the top ten take more than 20%. This CDR3 has 13 amino acids. Germline V gives CDR1 MNHEY, CDR2 SVGAGI. Russia was home to the donors, healthy Caucasian individuals aged about 6 to 90. V usage is TRBV6-5 and J usage is TRBJ2-5; 8 bases map to TRBD1. Near its end, the DNA agrees better with TRBJ2-7, so the J call may be wrong. The sample was blood. This receptor was obtained from a human donor in good health. CDR3 DNA sequence: TGTGCCAGTTGGACAGGGACTTCCCACGAGCAGTACTTC. Translated, it gives CASWTGTSHEQYF.